This T cell receptor beta chain was captured by sequencing in a study of shared clonotypes between healthy human individuals. From germline, CDR1 is LNHNV and CDR2 YYDKDF (reference sequence). This CDR3 has 15 amino acids. The V segment lost 8 bases and the J segment 8 bases; nucleotides outside the gene matches: 7. Sequencing used immunoSEQ multiplex PCR; TCRdb keeps in-frame clones, though not all of them. The table includes under 2,500,000 clones, about 94% detected once. This sequence originates from a man younger than 35 in good health. The specimen was naive CD4+ T cells sorted from blood. The subset here: CD45RA+ positively selected. This chain links TRBV15 with TRBJ2-1; 15 positions match TRBD2. CDR3 sequence (DNA): TGTGCCACCGGACTAGCGGGGGGGCTTGCCTATGAGCAGTTCTTC. It encodes CATGLAGGLAYEQFF. Full variable domain (outside the CDR3, taken from reference TRBV15 and TRBJ2-1): DAMVIQNPRYQVTQFGKPVTLSCSQTLNHNVMYWYQQKSSQAPKLLFHYYDKDFNNEADTPDNFQSRRPNTSFCFLDIRSPGLGDTAMYLCATGLAGGLAYEQFFGPGTRLTVL.